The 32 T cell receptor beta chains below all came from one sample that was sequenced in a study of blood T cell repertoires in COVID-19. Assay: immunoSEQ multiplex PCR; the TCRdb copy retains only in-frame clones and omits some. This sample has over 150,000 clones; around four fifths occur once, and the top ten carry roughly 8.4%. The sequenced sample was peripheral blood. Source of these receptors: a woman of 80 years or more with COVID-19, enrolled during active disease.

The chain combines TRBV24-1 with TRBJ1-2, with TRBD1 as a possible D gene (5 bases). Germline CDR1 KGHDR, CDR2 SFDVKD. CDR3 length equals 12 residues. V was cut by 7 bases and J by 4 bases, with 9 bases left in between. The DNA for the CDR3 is TGTGCCACCAGCAGGGTTGGCTATGGCTACACCTTC. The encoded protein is CATSRVGYGYTF.

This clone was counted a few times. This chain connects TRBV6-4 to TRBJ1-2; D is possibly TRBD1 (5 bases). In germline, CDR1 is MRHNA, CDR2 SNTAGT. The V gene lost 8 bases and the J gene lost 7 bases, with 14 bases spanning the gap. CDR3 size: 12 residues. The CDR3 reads CASPSGTLGYTF. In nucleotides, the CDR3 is TGTGCCAGCCCTTCCGGGACTCTTGGCTACACCTTC.

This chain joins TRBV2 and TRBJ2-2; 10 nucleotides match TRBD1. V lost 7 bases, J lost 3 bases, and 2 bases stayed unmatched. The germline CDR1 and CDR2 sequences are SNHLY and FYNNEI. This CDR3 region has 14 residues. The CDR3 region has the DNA TGTGCCAGCAAGGACAGGGGGGACACCGGGGAGCTGTTTTTT. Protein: CASKDRGDTGELFF.

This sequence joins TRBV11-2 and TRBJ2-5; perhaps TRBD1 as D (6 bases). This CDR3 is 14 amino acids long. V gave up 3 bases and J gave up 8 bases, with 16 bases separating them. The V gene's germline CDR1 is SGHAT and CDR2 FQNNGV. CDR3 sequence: CASSFDRPRETQYF. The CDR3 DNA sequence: TGTGCCAGCAGCTTCGACAGGCCGAGGGAAACCCAGTACTTC. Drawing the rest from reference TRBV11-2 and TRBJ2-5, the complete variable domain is EAGVAQSPRYKIIEKRQSVAFWCNPISGHATLYWYQQILGQGPKLLIQFQNNGVVDDSQLPKDRFSAERLKGVDSTLKIQPAKLEDSAVYLCASSFDRPRETQYFGPGTRLLVL.

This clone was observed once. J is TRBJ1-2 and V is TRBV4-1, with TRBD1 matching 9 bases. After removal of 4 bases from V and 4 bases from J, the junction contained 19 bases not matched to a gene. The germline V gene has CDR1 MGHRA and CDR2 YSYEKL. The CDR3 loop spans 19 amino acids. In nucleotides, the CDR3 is TGCGCCAGCAGCCCCATCCAACCGCGCCGGGACAGGGCCTTCTATGGCTACACCTTC. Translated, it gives CASSPIQPRRDRAFYGYTF.

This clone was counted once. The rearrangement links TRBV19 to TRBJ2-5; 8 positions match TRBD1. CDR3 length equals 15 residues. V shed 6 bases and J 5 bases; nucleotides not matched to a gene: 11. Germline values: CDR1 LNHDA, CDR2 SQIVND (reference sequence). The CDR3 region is CASRRDRKPGETQYF. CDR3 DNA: TGTGCCAGTAGAAGGGACAGGAAACCCGGGGAGACCCAGTACTTC.

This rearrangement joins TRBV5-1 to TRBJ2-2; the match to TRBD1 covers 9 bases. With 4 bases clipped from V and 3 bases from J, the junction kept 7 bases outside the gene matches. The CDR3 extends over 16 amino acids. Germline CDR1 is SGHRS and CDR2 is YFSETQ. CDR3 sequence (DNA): TGCGCCAGCAGCATGGGCGACAGGGGGGACACCGGGGAGCTGTTTTTT. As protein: CASSMGDRGDTGELFF.

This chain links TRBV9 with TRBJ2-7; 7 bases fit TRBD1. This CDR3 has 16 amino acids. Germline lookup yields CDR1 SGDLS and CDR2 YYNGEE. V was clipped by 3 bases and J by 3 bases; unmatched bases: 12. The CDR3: CASSAPGAGGFYEQYF. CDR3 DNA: TGTGCCAGCAGCGCGCCCGGGGCAGGGGGTTTCTACGAGCAGTACTTC.

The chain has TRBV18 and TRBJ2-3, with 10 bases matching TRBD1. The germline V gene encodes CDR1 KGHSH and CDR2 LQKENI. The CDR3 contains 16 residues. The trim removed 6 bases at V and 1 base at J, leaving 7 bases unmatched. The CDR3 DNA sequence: TGTGCCAGCTCCAAGCCCGGGACAGGGGGCACAGATACGCAGTATTTT. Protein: CASSKPGTGGTDTQYF.

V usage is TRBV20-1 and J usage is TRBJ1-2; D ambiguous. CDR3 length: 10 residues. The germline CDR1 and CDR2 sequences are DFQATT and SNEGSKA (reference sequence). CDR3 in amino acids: CSAPSRGYTF. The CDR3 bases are TGCAGCGCCCCCTCGCGAGGCTACACCTTC.

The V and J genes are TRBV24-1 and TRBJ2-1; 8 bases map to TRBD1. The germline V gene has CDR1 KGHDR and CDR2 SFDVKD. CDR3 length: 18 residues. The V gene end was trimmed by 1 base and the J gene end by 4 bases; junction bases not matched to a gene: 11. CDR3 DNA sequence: TGTGCCACCAGTGATTTCCGAGGACAGGGAAGAAGGTACAATGAGCAGTTCTTC. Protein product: CATSDFRGQGRRYNEQFF.

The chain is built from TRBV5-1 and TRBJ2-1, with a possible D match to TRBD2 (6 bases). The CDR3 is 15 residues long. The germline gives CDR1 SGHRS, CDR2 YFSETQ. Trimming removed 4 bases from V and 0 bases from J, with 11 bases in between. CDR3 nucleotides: TGCGCCAGCAGCCCGGAAGCGGGCTCCTACAATGAGCAGTTCTTC. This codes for CASSPEAGSYNEQFF.

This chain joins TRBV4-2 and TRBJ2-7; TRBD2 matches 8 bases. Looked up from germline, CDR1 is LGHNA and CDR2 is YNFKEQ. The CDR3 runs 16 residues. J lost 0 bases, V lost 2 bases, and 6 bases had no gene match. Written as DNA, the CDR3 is TGTGCCAGCAGCCAACAAAGTAGCGGGACCTCCTACGAGCAGTACTTC. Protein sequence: CASSQQSSGTSYEQYF.

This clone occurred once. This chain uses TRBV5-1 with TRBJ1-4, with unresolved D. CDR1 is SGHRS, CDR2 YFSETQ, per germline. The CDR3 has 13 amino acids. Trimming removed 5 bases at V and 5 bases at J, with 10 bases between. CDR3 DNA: TGCGCCAGCAGGACACTCCCGAATGAAAAACTGTTTTTT. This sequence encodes CASRTLPNEKLFF.

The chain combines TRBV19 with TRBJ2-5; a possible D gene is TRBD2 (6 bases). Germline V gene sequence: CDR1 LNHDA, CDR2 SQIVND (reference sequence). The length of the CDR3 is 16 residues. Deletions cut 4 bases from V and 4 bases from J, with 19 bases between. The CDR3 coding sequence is TGTGCCAGTAGTACCCCCAGCGGGTCAGCCTTAGAGACCCAGTACTTC. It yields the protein CASSTPSGSALETQYF. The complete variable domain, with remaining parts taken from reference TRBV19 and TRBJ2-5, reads DGGITQSPKYLFRKEGQNVTLSCEQNLNHDAMYWYRQDPGQGLRLIYYSQIVNDFQKGDIAEGYSVSREKKESFPLTVTSAQKNPTAFYLCASSTPSGSALETQYFGPGTRLLVL.

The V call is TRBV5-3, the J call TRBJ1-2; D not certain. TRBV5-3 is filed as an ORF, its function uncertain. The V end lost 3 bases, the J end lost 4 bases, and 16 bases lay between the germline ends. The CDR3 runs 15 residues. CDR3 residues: CARSSQINSSYGYTF. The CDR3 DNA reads TGTGCCAGAAGCTCCCAGATCAACTCTAGCTATGGCTACACCTTC.

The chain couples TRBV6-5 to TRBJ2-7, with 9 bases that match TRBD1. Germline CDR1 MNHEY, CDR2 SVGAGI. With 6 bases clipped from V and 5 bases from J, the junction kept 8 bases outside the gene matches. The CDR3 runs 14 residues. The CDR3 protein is CASSPGQGYHEQYF. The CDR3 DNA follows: TGTGCCAGCAGCCCGGGACAGGGCTACCACGAGCAGTACTTC.

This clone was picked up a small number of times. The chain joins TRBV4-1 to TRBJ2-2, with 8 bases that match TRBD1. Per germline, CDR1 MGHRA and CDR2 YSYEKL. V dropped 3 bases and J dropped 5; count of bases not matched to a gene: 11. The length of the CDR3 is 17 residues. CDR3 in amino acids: CASSHVPGQGRTGELFF. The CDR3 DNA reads TGCGCCAGCAGCCATGTCCCCGGACAGGGACGAACCGGGGAGCTGTTTTTT.

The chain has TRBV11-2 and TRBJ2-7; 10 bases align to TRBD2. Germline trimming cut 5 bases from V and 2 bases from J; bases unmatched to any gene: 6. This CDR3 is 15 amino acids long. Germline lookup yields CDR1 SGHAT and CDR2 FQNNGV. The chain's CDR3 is CASSQGTSEPYEQYF. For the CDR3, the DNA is TGTGCCAGCAGCCAGGGGACTAGCGAGCCCTACGAGCAGTACTTC.

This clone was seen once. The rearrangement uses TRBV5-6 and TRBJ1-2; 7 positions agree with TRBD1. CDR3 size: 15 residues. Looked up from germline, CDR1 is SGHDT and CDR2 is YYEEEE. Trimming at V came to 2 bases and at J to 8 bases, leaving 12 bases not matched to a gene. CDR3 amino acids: CASSFHDRAIGGYTF. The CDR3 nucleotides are TGTGCCAGCAGCTTCCATGACAGGGCGATTGGGGGCTACACCTTC.

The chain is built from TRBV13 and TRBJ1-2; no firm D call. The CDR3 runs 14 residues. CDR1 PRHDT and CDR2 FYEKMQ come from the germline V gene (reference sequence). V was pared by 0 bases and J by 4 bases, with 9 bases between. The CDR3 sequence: CASSLGRGFYGYTF. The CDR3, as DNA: TGTGCCAGCAGCTTAGGCCGGGGATTCTATGGCTACACCTTC.

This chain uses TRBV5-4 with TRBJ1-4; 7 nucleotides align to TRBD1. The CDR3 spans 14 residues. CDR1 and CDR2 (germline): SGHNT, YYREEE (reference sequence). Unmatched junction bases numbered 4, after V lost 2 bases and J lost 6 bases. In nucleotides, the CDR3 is TGTGCCAGCAGCTTTTCAGGGGGGCATGAAAAACTGTTTTTT. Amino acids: CASSFSGGHEKLFF.

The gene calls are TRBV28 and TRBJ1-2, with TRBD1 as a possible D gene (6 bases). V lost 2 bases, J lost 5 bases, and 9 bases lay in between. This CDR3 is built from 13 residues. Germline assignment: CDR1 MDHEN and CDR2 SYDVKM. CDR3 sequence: CASSLRTVYGYTF. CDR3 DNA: TGTGCCAGCAGTTTACGGACAGTTTATGGCTACACCTTC.

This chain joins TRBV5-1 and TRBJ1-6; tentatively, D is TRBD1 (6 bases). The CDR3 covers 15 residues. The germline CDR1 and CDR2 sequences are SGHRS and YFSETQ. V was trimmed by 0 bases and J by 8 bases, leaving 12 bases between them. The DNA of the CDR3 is TGCGCCAGCAGCTTGGAGGGGGAATCGGATTCACCCCTCCACTTT. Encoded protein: CASSLEGESDSPLHF.

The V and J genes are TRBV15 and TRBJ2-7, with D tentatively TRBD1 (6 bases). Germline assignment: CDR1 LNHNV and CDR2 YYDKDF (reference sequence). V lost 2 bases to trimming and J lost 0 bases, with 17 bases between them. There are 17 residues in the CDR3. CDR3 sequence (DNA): TGTGCCACCAGCAGAACAGGGTCTGTTTTAGGCTCCTACGAGCAGTACTTC. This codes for CATSRTGSVLGSYEQYF.

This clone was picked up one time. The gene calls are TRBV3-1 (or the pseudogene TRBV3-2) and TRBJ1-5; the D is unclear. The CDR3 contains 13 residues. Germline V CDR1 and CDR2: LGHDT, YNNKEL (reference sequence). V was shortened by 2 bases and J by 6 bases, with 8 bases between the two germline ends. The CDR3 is CASSQIGSQPQHF. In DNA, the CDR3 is TGTGCCAGCAGCCAAATCGGGTCTCAGCCCCAGCATTTT.

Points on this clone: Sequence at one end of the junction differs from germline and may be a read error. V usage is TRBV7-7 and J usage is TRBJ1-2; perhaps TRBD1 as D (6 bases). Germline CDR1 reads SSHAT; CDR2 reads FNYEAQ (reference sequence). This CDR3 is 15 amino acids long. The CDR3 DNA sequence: TGTGCTAGCAGCCCTCTCGGGGGGGCAGCATATGGCTACACCTTC. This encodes CASSPLGGAAYGYTF.

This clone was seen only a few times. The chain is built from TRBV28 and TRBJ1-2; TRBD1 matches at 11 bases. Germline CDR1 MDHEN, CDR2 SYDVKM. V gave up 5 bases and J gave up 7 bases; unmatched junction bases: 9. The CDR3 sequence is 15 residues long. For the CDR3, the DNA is TGTGCCAGCAGTGGTCCGGGACAGGGGGAGAGTGGCTACACCTTC. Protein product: CASSGPGQGESGYTF.

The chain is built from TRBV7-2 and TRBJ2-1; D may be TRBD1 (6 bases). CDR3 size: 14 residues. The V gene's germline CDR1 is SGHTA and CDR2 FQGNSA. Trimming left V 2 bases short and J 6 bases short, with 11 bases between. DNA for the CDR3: TGTGCCAGCAGCTTATACAGGGATGGCAATGAGCAGTTCTTC. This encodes CASSLYRDGNEQFF.

The CDR3: CASSRGTGGGGPQHF. The CDR3 nucleotides read TGTGCCAGCAGCAGAGGGACAGGGGGCGGTGGGCCCCAGCATTTT. This rearrangement joins TRBV5-6 to TRBJ1-5, with 12 bases fitting TRBD1. The ends lost 4 bases at V and 9 bases at J; junction bases unmatched: 8. From germline, CDR1 is SGHDT and CDR2 YYEEEE. The CDR3 has 15 residues.

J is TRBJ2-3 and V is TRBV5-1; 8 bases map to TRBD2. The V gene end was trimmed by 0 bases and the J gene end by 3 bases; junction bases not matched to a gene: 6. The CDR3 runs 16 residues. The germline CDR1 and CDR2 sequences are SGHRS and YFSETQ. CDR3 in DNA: TGCGCCAGCAGCTTGGGACTAGCGCGGGGGACAGATACGCAGTATTTT. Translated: CASSLGLARGTDTQYF. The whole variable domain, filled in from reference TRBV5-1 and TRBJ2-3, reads KAGVTQTPRYLIKTRGQQVTLSCSPISGHRSVSWYQQTPGQGLQFLFEYFSETQRNKGNFPGRFSGRQFSNSRSEMNVSTLELGDSALYLCASSLGLARGTDTQYFGPGTRLTVL.

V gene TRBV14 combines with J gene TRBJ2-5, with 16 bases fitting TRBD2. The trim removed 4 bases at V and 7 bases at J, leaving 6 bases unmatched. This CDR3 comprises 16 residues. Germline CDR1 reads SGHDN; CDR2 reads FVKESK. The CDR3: CASSLGLAGGRRTQYF. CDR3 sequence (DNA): TGTGCCAGCAGCCTGGGACTAGCGGGGGGGAGGAGGACCCAGTACTTC.